Listed below are T cell receptor beta chains from one sample, sequenced in a study of Tregs in tolerant kidney transplant recipients. Data came from immunoSEQ multiplex PCR; TCRdb stores just in-frame clones and leaves some out. The sample lists roughly 250,000 clones; about 80% were seen once. The specimen was CD4+ T cells from blood. All receptors come from a human donor in good health. Each CDR3 is given with its conserved first and last residue. Fields, in order: J gene, D gene, clone size, V gene, CDR3 protein, CDR3 DNA. D genes are given only for firm matches. A row's size may be missing; if present it is once, few, many or a size class.

j_call: TRBJ2-3
d_call: NA
clone_size: NA
v_call: TRBV5-1
cdr3_aa: CASSLRTSGVSTDTQYF
cdr3_nt: TGCGCCAGCAGCTTGAGAACTTCCGGGGTGAGCACAGATACGCAGTATTTT

j_call: TRBJ2-7
d_call: TRBD1
clone_size: NA
v_call: TRBV6-5
cdr3_aa: CASKSTGAYEQYF
cdr3_nt: TGTGCCAGCAAATCGACAGGGGCCTACGAGCAGTACTTC

j_call: TRBJ2-6
d_call: TRBD1
clone_size: NA
v_call: TRBV5-5
cdr3_aa: CASSLTGGVISGANVLTF
cdr3_nt: TGTGCCAGCAGCTTGACAGGGGGCGTAATCTCTGGGGCCAACGTCCTGACTTTC

j_call: TRBJ2-7
d_call: NA
clone_size: NA
v_call: TRBV13
cdr3_aa: CASSPSRDPSSYEQYF
cdr3_nt: TGTGCCAGCAGCCCCTCCCGGGACCCCTCCTCCTACGAGCAGTACTTC

j_call: TRBJ1-3
d_call: NA
clone_size: NA
v_call: TRBV6-5
cdr3_aa: CASSYGGAGNTIYF
cdr3_nt: TGTGCCAGCAGTTACGGGGGGGCGGGAAACACCATATATTTT

j_call: TRBJ2-5
d_call: TRBD2
clone_size: NA
v_call: TRBV27
cdr3_aa: CASSPAGVTQYF
cdr3_nt: TGTGCCAGCAGCCCCGCGGGAGTGACCCAGTACTTC

j_call: TRBJ1-3
d_call: NA
clone_size: NA
v_call: TRBV6-6
cdr3_aa: CASSYGGSNTIYF
cdr3_nt: TGTGCCAGCAGTTATGGAGGGTCAAACACCATATATTTT

j_call: TRBJ2-5
d_call: NA
clone_size: NA
v_call: TRBV9
cdr3_aa: CASSPGTKTYAVETQYF
cdr3_nt: TGTGCCAGCAGCCCCGGGACGAAAACATACGCCGTAGAGACCCAGTACTTC

j_call: TRBJ2-3
d_call: NA
clone_size: NA
v_call: TRBV19
cdr3_aa: CASSPWGGTDTQYF
cdr3_nt: TGTGCCAGTAGTCCCTGGGGGGGCACAGATACGCAGTATTTT

j_call: TRBJ2-5
d_call: TRBD2
clone_size: NA
v_call: TRBV5-4
cdr3_aa: CAAETSGGGETQYF
cdr3_nt: TGTGCCGCCGAGACTAGCGGGGGCGGGGAGACCCAGTACTTC

j_call: TRBJ2-3
d_call: TRBD2
clone_size: NA
v_call: TRBV5-1
cdr3_aa: CASSLYGLAGLTDTQYF
cdr3_nt: TGCGCCAGCAGCTTGTATGGACTAGCGGGTCTCACAGATACGCAGTATTTT

j_call: TRBJ1-6
d_call: NA
clone_size: few
v_call: TRBV30
cdr3_aa: CAWSPPRQPYNSPLHF
cdr3_nt: TGTGCCTGGAGCCCCCCCCGGCAGCCTTATAATTCACCCCTCCACTTT

j_call: TRBJ2-1
d_call: TRBD1
clone_size: once
v_call: TRBV11-2
cdr3_aa: CASSLDNGQGRNEQFF
cdr3_nt: TGTGCCAGCAGCTTAGATAATGGACAGGGTCGGAATGAGCAGTTCTTC

j_call: TRBJ1-4
d_call: NA
clone_size: NA
v_call: TRBV19
cdr3_aa: CASSIGSTNEKLFF
cdr3_nt: TGTGCCAGTAGTATAGGGTCTACTAATGAAAAACTGTTTTTT

j_call: TRBJ2-5
d_call: TRBD2
clone_size: NA
v_call: TRBV30
cdr3_aa: CAWSVLAGGETQYF
cdr3_nt: TGTGCCTGGAGTGTTTTAGCGGGGGGAGAGACCCAGTACTTC

j_call: TRBJ2-3
d_call: TRBD2
clone_size: NA
v_call: TRBV5-1
cdr3_aa: CASSIGLAGSTDTQYF
cdr3_nt: TGCGCCAGCAGCATTGGACTAGCGGGGTCCACAGATACGCAGTATTTT

j_call: TRBJ2-7
d_call: NA
clone_size: once
v_call: TRBV30
cdr3_aa: CAWSVMDEQYF
cdr3_nt: TGTGCCTGGAGTGTAATGGACGAGCAGTACTTC

j_call: TRBJ2-7
d_call: NA
clone_size: NA
v_call: TRBV7-3
cdr3_aa: CASSLQQGGEQYF
cdr3_nt: TGTGCCAGCAGCTTACAACAGGGAGGCGAGCAGTACTTC

j_call: TRBJ2-5
d_call: NA
clone_size: NA
v_call: TRBV7-9
cdr3_aa: CALASFGTLETQYF
cdr3_nt: TGTGCCCTAGCAAGTTTTGGGACACTAGAGACCCAGTACTTC

j_call: TRBJ2-1
d_call: TRBD2
clone_size: NA
v_call: TRBV7-8
cdr3_aa: CASSPGSASGRNEQFF
cdr3_nt: TGTGCCAGCAGCCCTGGATCGGCTAGCGGGAGGAATGAGCAGTTCTTC

j_call: TRBJ2-1
d_call: TRBD2
clone_size: NA
v_call: TRBV5-4
cdr3_aa: CASSSRSGRARNEQFF
cdr3_nt: TGTGCCAGCAGCTCGCGAAGCGGGAGGGCCAGGAATGAGCAGTTCTTC

j_call: TRBJ2-1
d_call: NA
clone_size: NA
v_call: TRBV7-6
cdr3_aa: CASSPLSLVREQFF
cdr3_nt: TGTGCCAGCAGCCCTCTCTCCCTCGTAAGGGAACAGTTCTTC

j_call: TRBJ1-1
d_call: NA
clone_size: few
v_call: TRBV7-9
cdr3_aa: CASSRQYTEAFF
cdr3_nt: TGTGCCAGCAGCAGACAGTACACTGAAGCTTTCTTT

j_call: TRBJ2-2
d_call: TRBD1
clone_size: NA
v_call: TRBV13
cdr3_aa: CASQTGPNTGELFF
cdr3_nt: TGTGCCAGCCAGACAGGGCCGAACACCGGGGAGCTGTTTTTT

j_call: TRBJ2-2
d_call: NA
clone_size: NA
v_call: TRBV30
cdr3_aa: CAWSEQGPPGELFF
cdr3_nt: TGTGCCTGGAGTGAACAGGGTCCCCCCGGGGAGCTGTTTTTT